Each of the 25 T cell receptor beta chains below was sequenced from the same sample in a study of cytomegalovirus exposure and HLA in healthy donors. Vbeta (60) and Jbeta (13) primers were used in the PCR. Assay used: immunoSEQ multiplex PCR; TCRdb lists only in-frame clones, some missing. Of 100,000 to 150,000 clones detected, about 74% appear once; the ten largest clones hold over 3.5%. Sequenced: PBMCs. These receptors originate from a woman in her forties or fifties in good health and CMV-seropositive.

Only a few counts were recorded for this clone. The chain combines TRBV16 with TRBJ2-3; 10 nucleotides agree with TRBD1. After removal of 2 bases from V and 1 base from J, the junction contained 9 bases not matched to a gene. The CDR3 has 18 amino acids. The germline gives CDR1 KGHSY, CDR2 FQNENV. The CDR3 DNA is TGTGCCAGCAGCCAACTTCGGACAGGGGGAGAGGGCACAGATACGCAGTATTTT. Translated, it gives CASSQLRTGGEGTDTQYF.

V gene TRBV28 combines with J gene TRBJ2-5, with 10 bases aligning to TRBD2. The V and J ends lost 6 bases and 1 base, in that order; junction bases with no gene match: 2. Germline-derived CDR1 and CDR2 are MDHEN and SYDVKM. The CDR3 runs 14 residues. The chain's CDR3 is CASRERGGQETQYF. CDR3 DNA: TGTGCCAGCAGAGAGCGGGGGGGCCAAGAGACCCAGTACTTC.

Remarks on this clone: A junction end diverges from the germline sequence, so it may reflect a read error. The chain carries TRBV2 and TRBJ2-1; TRBD2 matches 7 bases. This CDR3 contains 12 residues. Germline CDR1 reads SNHLY; CDR2 reads FYNNEI. The CDR3 DNA reads TGTGCCAGCCGAAGGAGCGGGGACGAGCAGCTCTTC. It translates to CASRRSGDEQLF.

V is TRBV5-1 and J is TRBJ1-1; 7 bases are a match to TRBD1. CDR1 and CDR2 from the germline V gene are SGHRS and YFSETQ. This CDR3 is built from 14 residues. Trimming at V came to 0 bases and at J to 8 bases, leaving 7 bases not matched to a gene. In nucleotides, the CDR3 is TGCGCCAGCAGCTTGGAGGGGGCTCCTACGGAAGCTTTCTTT. Its translation is CASSLEGAPTEAFF.

This clone was counted only a few times. This CDR3 reads CASSLSGTSGYNEQFF. The CDR3 bases are TGTGCCAGCAGCCTGTCCGGGACTAGCGGTTACAATGAGCAGTTCTTC. The rearrangement uses TRBV7-3 and TRBJ2-1, with 11 bases aligning to TRBD2. Per germline, CDR1 SGHTA and CDR2 FQGTGA. V dropped 5 bases and J dropped 4; count of bases not matched to a gene: 7. This CDR3 has 16 amino acids.

The chain couples TRBV5-1 to TRBJ2-1, with TRBD2 matching over 10 bases. There are 16 residues in the CDR3. The V gene end was trimmed by 3 bases and the J gene end by 5 bases; junction bases not matched to a gene: 8. The V gene's germline CDR1 is SGHRS and CDR2 YFSETQ. CDR3 nucleotide sequence: TGCGCCAGCAGCTCTCGATTAGCGGGGGGAGACAATGAGCAGTTCTTC. This codes for CASSSRLAGGDNEQFF.

The CDR3 region is CASSFGDRAEGYTF. CDR3 DNA sequence: TGCGCCAGCAGCTTCGGGGACAGGGCAGAAGGCTACACCTTC. The chain combines TRBV5-1 with TRBJ1-2; 9 nucleotides match TRBD1. CDR3 length: 14 amino acids. The V gene's germline CDR1 is SGHRS and CDR2 YFSETQ. The V and J ends lost 2 bases and 8 bases, in that order; junction bases with no gene match: 7.

This chain links TRBV7-9 with TRBJ2-7; the match to TRBD1 covers 9 bases. V trimming: 5 bases; J trimming: 5 bases; junction bases outside the gene matches: 10. The CDR3 runs 15 residues. The germline gives CDR1 SEHNR, CDR2 FQNEAQ (reference sequence). For the CDR3, the DNA is TGTGCCAGCAGCCATCCCGGACAGGGGATGAACGAGCAGTACTTC. This translates into CASSHPGQGMNEQYF.

This sequence joins TRBV7-9 and TRBJ1-2; 10 bases are a match to TRBD1. The V gene end was trimmed by 0 bases and the J gene end by 2 bases; junction bases not matched to a gene: 6. CDR1 is SEHNR, CDR2 FQNEAQ, per germline (reference sequence). This CDR3 region has 17 residues. CDR3 region: CASSLAGTGVGNYGYTF. The CDR3 DNA follows: TGTGCCAGCAGCTTAGCGGGGACAGGGGTTGGCAACTATGGCTACACCTTC.

This chain joins TRBV12-5 and TRBJ2-2; TRBD1 matches 8 bases. Germline CDR1 is LGHNT and CDR2 is FRNRAP. With 6 bases clipped from V and 7 bases from J, the junction kept 4 bases outside the gene matches. CDR3 length: 13 residues. CDR3 sequence (DNA): TGTGCTAGTGGCCTCAGGGGGCGCGGGGAGCTGTTTTTT. Translation gives CASGLRGRGELFF.

The chain combines TRBV6-1 with TRBJ1-1; D is possibly TRBD1 (5 bases). The CDR3 length is 14 residues. V lost 3 bases and J lost 4, with 12 bases in between. Germline V CDR1 and CDR2: MNHNS, SASEGT. CDR3 sequence reads: CASSEQGSITEAFF. The CDR3 nucleotides read TGTGCCAGCAGTGAGCAGGGTAGCATCACTGAAGCTTTCTTT.

The V and J genes are TRBV30 and TRBJ2-2; TRBD1 might be the D (6 bases). The germline V gene has CDR1 GTSNPN and CDR2 SVGIG (reference sequence). The CDR3 has 14 amino acids. The ends were cut back, 5 bases at V and 4 bases at J, with 14 bases in the middle. The CDR3 sequence: CAWAWTELTGELFF. The CDR3 DNA follows: TGTGCCTGGGCTTGGACAGAGCTCACCGGGGAGCTGTTTTTT. The entire variable domain, with the rest obtained from reference TRBV30 and TRBJ2-2, is as follows: SQTIHQWPATLVQPVGSPLSLECTVEGTSNPNLYWYRQAAGRGLQLLFYSVGIGQISSEVPQNLSASRPQDRQFILSSKKLLLSDSGFYLCAWAWTELTGELFFGEGSRLTVL.

This clone appeared a few times. The junction differs from germline at one of its ends, possibly a read error. Other DNA sequences within the sample encode an identical CDR3. The chain joins TRBV5-1 to TRBJ2-7; 8 nucleotides match TRBD1. Per germline, CDR1 SGHRS and CDR2 YFSETQ. This CDR3 comprises 15 residues. For the CDR3, the DNA is TGTGCCAGCAGCTTATGGACAGGGAAACCCTACGAGCAGTACTTC. Amino acid sequence: CASSLWTGKPYEQYF.

This clone was picked up a small number of times. This chain joins TRBV6-5 and TRBJ2-7, with 7 bases fitting TRBD1. The germline V gene has CDR1 MNHEY and CDR2 SVGAGI. The CDR3 is 14 amino acids. Trimming removed 6 bases from V and 7 bases from J; junction bases left unmatched: 12. The CDR3, as DNA: TGTGCCAGCAGATTCGGGACAGATTTCTGGGAGCAGTACTTC. Its protein is CASRFGTDFWEQYF.

This clone has just a few counts. The gene calls are TRBV7-7 and TRBJ2-5; weak D call: TRBD1 (6 bases). V lost 3 bases, J lost 5 bases, and 10 bases lay in between. Germline CDR1 SSHAT, CDR2 FNYEAQ (reference sequence). The CDR3 is made up of 13 amino acids. In DNA form, the CDR3 reads TGTGCCAGCAGCTTCTTGGGGGCGGAGACCCAGTACTTC. It is translated as CASSFLGAETQYF.

V and J are TRBV29-1 and TRBJ2-1; 9 bases are shared with TRBD2. After removal of 6 bases from V and 7 bases from J, the junction contained 1 base not matched to a gene. The CDR3 loop spans 11 amino acids. Germline lookup yields CDR1 SQVTM and CDR2 ANQGSEA. This CDR3 is CSVGLANEQFF. DNA of the CDR3: TGCAGCGTAGGACTAGCGAATGAGCAGTTCTTC.

This chain links TRBV5-6 with TRBJ2-3, with D possibly TRBD2 on 6 matching bases. The V gene lost 2 bases and the J gene lost 3 bases, with 10 bases spanning the gap. The CDR3 totals 14 residues. Germline lookup yields CDR1 SGHDT and CDR2 YYEEEE. In DNA form, the CDR3 reads TGTGCCAGCAGCTTCACCCGGGGGACAGATACGCAGTATTTT. Translation gives CASSFTRGTDTQYF.

J is TRBJ2-7 and V is TRBV18; 9 nucleotides line up with TRBD2. With V trimmed by 1 base and J by 4 bases, 5 bases remained unmatched. This CDR3 has 15 residues. Per the germline V gene, CDR1 is KGHSH and CDR2 is LQKENI. CDR3 DNA sequence: TGTGCCAGCTCACCACGGCGCGGGGGGGCTTACGAGCAGTACTTC. Translated: CASSPRRGGAYEQYF. The variable domain in full, completed from reference TRBV18 and TRBJ2-7, reads NAGVMQNPRHLVRRRGQEARLRCSPMKGHSHVYWYRQLPEEGLKFMVYLQKENIIDESGMPKERFSAEFPKEGPSILRIQQVVRGDSAAYFCASSPRRGGAYEQYFGPGTRLTVT.

The J gene is TRBJ2-7, the V gene TRBV11-2; weak D call: TRBD2 (6 bases). Germline assignment: CDR1 SGHAT and CDR2 FQNNGV. The V and J ends lost 5 bases and 4 bases respectively, with 15 bases between them. This CDR3 has 14 amino acids. Here the CDR3 DNA reads TGTGCCAGCAGCCCACGGACCGGAGGGTACGAGCAGTACTTC. Its protein is CASSPRTGGYEQYF.

The chain combines TRBV6-4 with TRBJ2-3, with 14 bases fitting TRBD2. The CDR3 runs 16 residues. The germline CDR1 and CDR2 sequences are MRHNA and SNTAGT. J was trimmed by 4 bases and V by 5 bases; bases with no gene match: 5. The CDR3 DNA reads as TGTGCCAGCAGTCCTGGACTAGCGGGGGGTTCAGATACGCAGTATTTT. Translated, it gives CASSPGLAGGSDTQYF.

This clone showed up just a few times. The chain couples TRBV1 to TRBJ2-5; TRBD2 is taken as the D call from the table, unchecked against the DNA. TRBV1 is noted as a pseudogene. There are 17 residues in the CDR3. CDR3 coding DNA: TGCACCAGCAGCCAATCCTCTAGCGGGGGGGCTAGGGAGACCCAGTACTTC. It encodes CTSSQSSSGGARETQYF.

V gene TRBV6-5 combines with J gene TRBJ2-1, with 7 positions matching TRBD2. The germline gives CDR1 MNHEY, CDR2 SVGAGI. The ends lost 8 bases at V and 0 bases at J; junction bases unmatched: 4. This CDR3 has 14 amino acids. CDR3 residues: CASWRGSSYNEQFF. In nucleotides, the CDR3 is TGTGCCAGCTGGCGGGGGAGCTCCTACAATGAGCAGTTCTTC.

DNA for the CDR3: TGTGCCTGGAGTCGGGACAGTAGTAATTCACCCCTCCACTTT. Its protein is CAWSRDSSNSPLHF. This chain links TRBV30 with TRBJ1-6; 7 positions agree with TRBD1. The CDR3 runs to 14 residues. V was clipped by 2 bases and J by 6 bases; unmatched bases: 4. Germline CDR1 reads GTSNPN; CDR2 reads SVGIG (reference sequence). Full variable domain (outside the CDR3, taken from reference TRBV30 and TRBJ1-6): SQTIHQWPATLVQPVGSPLSLECTVEGTSNPNLYWYRQAAGRGLQLLFYSVGIGQISSEVPQNLSASRPQDRQFILSSKKLLLSDSGFYLCAWSRDSSNSPLHFGNGTRLTVT.

CDR3 sequence reads: CSVEFWTGISNEQFF. CDR3 coding DNA: TGCAGCGTTGAGTTCTGGACAGGAATTAGCAATGAGCAGTTCTTC. The chain links TRBV29-1 to TRBJ2-1, with 7 bases identical to TRBD1. The germline CDR1 and CDR2 sequences are SQVTM and ANQGSEA. The CDR3 has 15 residues. Germline trimming cut 3 bases from V and 6 bases from J; bases unmatched to any gene: 11.

In regard to this clone: One end of the junction varies from germline; a read error may be responsible. This chain connects TRBV28 to TRBJ2-4; no firm D call. In germline, CDR1 is MDHEN, CDR2 SYDVKM. The CDR3 is 16 amino acids. The CDR3 is CVSRDTTQIAKNIQYF. The CDR3 bases are TGTGTCAGCAGAGACACCACCCAAATAGCCAAAAACATTCAGTACTTC.